This T cell receptor beta chain came from a study of T cells in Graves' hyperthyroidism and ophthalmopathy. This clonotype was seen many times. V was pared by 3 bases and J by 3 bases, with 7 bases of the junction left unmatched. CDR1 is KGHDR and CDR2 is SFDVKD in the germline V gene. The CDR3 sequence is 16 residues long. Using RNA transcripts as the source, TCR beta CDR3 regions were amplified. TCR CDR3 underwent first-round RT-PCR with the HTBI primer set. TCRdb used MiXCR to reprocess the multiplex PCR reads, holding one entry per CDR3 protein. The table shows a few hundred thousand distinct CDR3 sequences, with just under 15% occurring only once.

This receptor was obtained from a woman aged 25 to 39 with Graves' hyperthyroidism. V gene TRBV24-1 combines with J gene TRBJ2-7; the match to TRBD2 covers 10 bases. Material for sequencing was blood. The CDR3 region has the DNA TGTGCCACCAGTGATCGGGCTAGCGGGAGTATCTACGAGCAGTACTTC. It encodes CATSDRASGSIYEQYF.